These T cell receptor beta chains were read from a single sample in a study of cytomegalovirus exposure and HLA in healthy donors. The repertoire was sequenced with immunoSEQ multiplex PCR; TCRdb's copy has only in-frame clones and lacks some. This sample has around 92,000 clones, with around 81% found just once. The sample comprised PBMCs. The receptors shown here come from a female donor in good health and CMV-seropositive. The CDR3 runs from the conserved cysteine through the conserved F or W. A D gene is named only where the DNA matches it firmly. A clone size is listed for some rows: how often the clone was seen (once, few, many), or a class if it is expanded.

CDR3 length,D gene,J gene,V gene,clone size,CDR3 protein,CDR3 DNA
16,TRBD2,TRBJ2-7,TRBV6-5,NA,CASSYRTSGRSYEQYF,TGTGCCAGCAGTTACAGGACTAGCGGGAGGTCCTACGAGCAGTACTTC
14,NA,TRBJ1-2,TRBV10-3,NA,CAISVGGETYGYTF,TGTGCCATCAGTGTGGGGGGAGAGACCTATGGCTACACCTTC
14,NA,TRBJ1-5,TRBV5-4,NA,CASSWEGGNQPQHF,TGTGCCAGCAGTTGGGAGGGAGGCAATCAGCCCCAGCATTTT
15,NA,TRBJ2-7,TRBV28,NA,CASSSWGGAAYEQYF,TGTGCCAGCAGTTCTTGGGGCGGTGCCGCTTACGAGCAGTACTTC
15,NA,TRBJ2-1,TRBV4-1,NA,CASSQDLDLYNEQFF,TGCGCCAGCAGCCAAGATCTGGACTTATACAATGAGCAGTTCTTC
17,NA,TRBJ2-7,TRBV10-1,NA,CASSEGRQQYLTGEQYF,TGCGCCAGCAGTGAAGGTCGACAGCAATACCTAACGGGCGAGCAGTACTTC
14,NA,TRBJ2-3,TRBV10-3,NA,CATLYDRNTDTQYF,TGTGCCACCCTATATGACAGGAACACAGATACGCAGTATTTT
12,NA,TRBJ1-1,TRBV5-4,NA,CASSYMNTEAFF,TGTGCCAGCAGCTATATGAACACTGAAGCTTTCTTT
12,NA,TRBJ1-1,TRBV6-1,NA,CASLQGNTEAFF,TGTGCCAGCTTACAGGGAAATACTGAAGCTTTCTTT
15,TRBD1,TRBJ2-7,TRBV5-1,NA,CASSLPGQGRYEQYF,TGCGCCAGCAGCCTGCCGGGACAGGGGAGGTACGAGCAGTACTTC
12,NA,TRBJ2-1,TRBV9,few,CASSVSVGEQFF,TGTGCCAGCAGCGTATCCGTCGGGGAGCAGTTCTTC
15,TRBD2,TRBJ2-3,TRBV6-1,few,CASRGGSASTDTQYF,TGTGCCAGCCGCGGGGGGAGTGCTAGCACAGATACGCAGTATTTT
15,NA,TRBJ1-4,TRBV7-2,NA,CASSSEGLIGEKLFF,TGTGCCAGCAGCTCAGAGGGCCTCATAGGTGAAAAACTGTTTTTT
13,NA,TRBJ2-7,TRBV18,NA,CASSPADTYEQYF,TGTGCCAGCTCACCGGCAGATACCTACGAGCAGTACTTC
14,TRBD1,TRBJ1-1,TRBV6-5,NA,CASSYTGGNTEAFF,TGTGCCAGCAGTTATACAGGGGGGAACACTGAAGCTTTCTTT
19,TRBD1,TRBJ2-2,TRBV5-5,NA,CASSLAGGGPDRNTGELFF,TGTGCCAGCAGCTTGGCAGGGGGCGGTCCCGACAGAAACACCGGGGAGCTGTTTTTT
15,TRBD1,TRBJ2-1,TRBV5-6,once,CASSYGQGAYNEQFF,TGTGCCAGCAGCTACGGACAGGGGGCCTACAATGAGCAGTTCTTC
12,NA,TRBJ1-1,TRBV5-1,once,CASSSRTREAFF,TGCGCCAGCAGCTCCCGGACAAGAGAAGCTTTCTTT
16,TRBD1,TRBJ1-2,TRBV5-1,once,CASSLDRTGENYGYTF,TGCGCCAGCAGCTTGGATAGGACAGGGGAAAACTATGGCTACACCTTC
16,TRBD2,TRBJ2-7,TRBV4-1,NA,CASSQGTGGPPYEQYF,TGCGCCAGCAGCCAAGGTACGGGAGGCCCACCCTACGAGCAGTACTTC
18,TRBD2,TRBJ2-5,TRBV19,NA,CASSIAPMTSGGAETQYF,TGTGCCAGTAGTATAGCCCCGATGACTAGCGGGGGGGCAGAGACCCAGTACTTC
14,NA,TRBJ2-5,TRBV4-1,NA,CASSQGGDRGTQYF,TGCGCCAGCAGCCAAGGTGGTGACCGGGGGACCCAGTACTTC
16,TRBD1,TRBJ1-3,TRBV19,NA,CASSPAGGVFGNTIYF,TGTGCCAGTAGTCCCGCAGGGGGAGTCTTTGGAAACACCATATATTTT
12,TRBD1,TRBJ2-1,TRBV9,NA,CASRDRLNEQFF,TGTGCCAGCAGGGACAGGCTCAATGAGCAGTTCTTC
16,NA,TRBJ1-6,TRBV5-1,NA,CASSLSDSTYNSPLHF,TGCGCCAGCAGCTTGTCGGACAGTACTTATAATTCACCCCTCCACTTT
12,TRBD1,TRBJ1-2,TRBV7-9,NA,CASSAGGNGYTF,TGTGCCAGCTCCGCAGGGGGCAATGGCTACACCTTC
15,NA,TRBJ2-3,TRBV7-9,NA,CASRPGGSFTDTQYF,TGTGCCAGCAGGCCAGGTGGATCATTCACAGATACGCAGTATTTT
14,TRBD2,TRBJ2-4,TRBV6-1,NA,CASSEKRLAVIQYF,TGTGCCAGCAGTGAAAAAAGACTAGCTGTCATTCAGTACTTC
14,NA,TRBJ2-3,TRBV2,NA,CASSLDWDTDTQYF,TGTGCCAGCAGTTTGGACTGGGACACAGATACGCAGTATTTT
16,NA,TRBJ2-7,TRBV4-1,once,CASSQEGGMKNYEQYF,TGCGCCAGCAGCCAAGAGGGCGGGATGAAGAACTACGAGCAGTACTTC
13,NA,TRBJ2-5,TRBV6-1,NA,CASSETRKETQYF,TGTGCCAGCAGTGAAACTAGGAAAGAGACCCAGTACTTC
17,TRBD1,TRBJ2-5,TRBV5-6,NA,CASSFHSGTGFQETQYF,TGTGCCAGCAGCTTCCATTCCGGGACAGGATTCCAAGAGACCCAGTACTTC
16,TRBD2,TRBJ2-3,TRBV6-5,NA,CASSSGTSWPTDTQYF,TGTGCCAGCAGTTCCGGGACTAGTTGGCCCACAGATACGCAGTATTTT
14,NA,TRBJ1-2,TRBV11-2,NA,CASSLDGEGRGYTF,TGTGCCAGCAGCTTAGATGGGGAGGGAAGGGGCTACACCTTC
16,TRBD2,TRBJ2-3,TRBV7-6,NA,CASSLARSGGPDTQYF,TGTGCCAGCAGCTTAGCGCGGTCGGGAGGGCCAGATACGCAGTATTTT
15,TRBD1,TRBJ2-3,TRBV5-1,NA,CASSLAQGATDTQYF,TGCGCCAGCAGCTTGGCCCAGGGGGCGACAGATACGCAGTATTTT
14,TRBD1,TRBJ1-1,TRBV5-1,few,CASSLGRGDTEAFF,TGCGCCAGCAGCTTGGGCAGGGGGGACACTGAAGCTTTCTTT
15,NA,TRBJ1-1,TRBV13,few,CASSLGKTVYTEAFF,TGTGCCAGCAGCTTAGGAAAAACAGTTTACACTGAAGCTTTCTTT
15,TRBD1,TRBJ2-2,TRBV6-5,NA,CASSVQGGDTGELFF,TGTGCCAGCAGCGTACAGGGGGGTGACACCGGGGAGCTGTTTTTT
16,TRBD2,TRBJ2-4,TRBV4-1,NA,CASSQDWLAGKNIQYF,TGCGCCAGCAGCCAAGATTGGCTAGCGGGTAAAAACATTCAGTACTTC
10,NA,TRBJ1-5,TRBV6-6,once,CANGLEPQHF,TGTGCCAACGGGTTGGAGCCCCAGCATTTT
15,NA,TRBJ2-3,TRBV2,NA,CASKWGPTSTDTQYF,TGTGCCAGCAAGTGGGGGCCGACTAGCACAGATACGCAGTATTTT
16,TRBD2,TRBJ2-3,TRBV6-1,NA,CASSDWASGRPDTQYF,TGTGCCAGCAGTGATTGGGCTAGCGGGAGACCAGATACGCAGTATTTT
16,NA,TRBJ1-5,TRBV6-6,NA,CASSNSRQYSNQPQHF,TGTGCCAGCAGTAACTCCAGACAGTATAGCAATCAGCCCCAGCATTTT
16,TRBD1,TRBJ1-1,TRBV7-9,NA,CASRSPGGPLNTEAFF,TGTGCCAGCCGATCCCCAGGGGGCCCCCTTAACACTGAAGCTTTCTTT
14,NA,TRBJ1-3,TRBV29-1,NA,CSVDGAGDGNTIYF,TGCAGCGTTGACGGGGCAGGGGATGGAAACACCATATATTTT
17,NA,TRBJ1-1,TRBV5-4,NA,CASSNDPYRGMNTEAFF,TGTGCCAGCAGCAACGACCCTTACCGGGGAATGAACACTGAAGCTTTCTTT
15,NA,TRBJ2-7,TRBV4-2,once,CASSQWAGTPYEQYF,TGTGCCAGCAGCCAATGGGCGGGAACCCCCTACGAGCAGTACTTC
14,NA,TRBJ2-5,TRBV5-4,NA,CASSLGGREETQYF,TGTGCCAGCAGCTTGGGGGGGCGGGAGGAGACCCAGTACTTC
14,TRBD1,TRBJ2-7,TRBV2,NA,CASPPGQAIYEQYF,TGTGCCAGCCCGCCGGGACAGGCTATCTACGAGCAGTACTTC